A single sample gave rise to the 28 T cell receptor beta chains below, sequenced in a study of T cells in Graves' hyperthyroidism and ophthalmopathy. The TCR beta CDR3 regions underwent amplification using RNA transcripts as the source. A first-round RT-PCR of the TCR CDR3 used the HTBI primer set. TCRdb used MiXCR to reprocess the multiplex PCR reads, holding one entry per CDR3 protein. The repertoire holds more than 350,000 distinct CDR3 sequences, roughly 15% seen once, with about 19% in the top ten. Sample: blood. The receptors were sampled from a woman aged 25-40 years with Graves' ophthalmopathy.

The sample holds many counts of this clonotype. The chain carries TRBV13 and TRBJ2-4; D perhaps matches TRBD2 (6 bases). The CDR3 covers 16 residues. The V gene lost 4 bases and the J gene lost 0 bases, with 13 bases spanning the gap. CDR1 and CDR2 from the germline V gene are PRHDT and FYEKMQ (reference sequence). DNA for the CDR3: TGTGCCAGCAGCTCAGGGACTTCCTTAGCCAAAAACATTCAGTACTTC. It codes for CASSSGTSLAKNIQYF.

This rearrangement joins TRBV29-1 to TRBJ1-3; 7 bases line up with TRBD1. Germline V gene sequence: CDR1 SQVTM, CDR2 ANQGSEA. The V and J ends lost 6 bases and 2 bases, in that order; junction bases with no gene match: 7. This CDR3 comprises 14 residues. The CDR3 nucleotides are TGCAGCGTGGCAGGGGGAAGGACTGGAAACACCATATATTTT. Amino acid sequence: CSVAGGRTGNTIYF.

This clonotype was counted ten times or more. The rearrangement uses TRBV7-2 and TRBJ2-1, with 8 nucleotides matching TRBD1. The CDR3 sequence is 17 residues long. After removal of 4 bases from V and 9 bases from J, the junction contained 17 bases not matched to a gene. CDR1 SGHTA and CDR2 FQGNSA come from the germline V gene. The DNA for the CDR3 is TGTGCCAGCAGCTCCACCTTATGGGACAGGCGCAACCCTGAGCAGTTCTTC. As protein: CASSSTLWDRRNPEQFF.

There are a few counts of this clonotype. This chain connects TRBV7-3 to TRBJ2-5, with D perhaps matching TRBD1 or TRBD2 (6 bases each). The CDR3 is 17 amino acids. Germline CDR1 reads SGHTA; CDR2 reads FQGTGA. The V end lost 5 bases, the J end lost 2 bases, and 21 bases lay between the germline ends. Written as DNA, the CDR3 is TGTGCCAGCAGCGCGATAGGGGGGACGCGAAAACAAGAGACCCAGTACTTC. Protein: CASSAIGGTRKQETQYF.

This clonotype showed up just a few times. The chain employs TRBV18 and TRBJ1-4, with D possibly matching TRBD1 (6 bases). Per germline, CDR1 KGHSH and CDR2 LQKENI. Between the trimmed V and J ends, which lost 3 bases and 7 bases, there was a span of 15 bases. The CDR3 contains 15 residues. The CDR3 nucleotides read TGTGCCAGCTCACCCCGGAACAGGGTCGGTGAAAAACTGTTTTTT. It is translated as CASSPRNRVGEKLFF.

This clonotype was detected ten times or more. This chain joins TRBV7-2 and TRBJ2-7; 9 positions agree with TRBD2. This CDR3 contains 16 residues. Per germline, CDR1 SGHTA and CDR2 FQGNSA. Losses at the gene ends were 1 base for V and 2 bases for J; bases not matched to a gene: 6. The CDR3 sequence: CASSLGGTSWPYEQYF. The DNA for the CDR3 is TGTGCCAGCAGCTTAGGGGGGACTAGCTGGCCCTACGAGCAGTACTTC.

The sample holds many counts of this clonotype. The chain joins TRBV18 to TRBJ1-1, with D tentatively TRBD1 (5 bases). Germline loops: CDR1 KGHSH, CDR2 LQKENI. With 3 bases removed from V and 2 bases from J, the gap between germline ends came to 16 bases. The CDR3 covers 16 residues. The CDR3 spells CASSPLSGGENTEAFF. CDR3 coding DNA: TGTGCCAGCTCACCGCTTTCTGGAGGGGAAAACACTGAAGCTTTCTTT.

This sequence joins TRBV6-1 and TRBJ2-2; 7 nucleotides match TRBD1. Germline trimming cut 7 bases from V and 6 bases from J; bases unmatched to any gene: 8. The CDR3 extends over 14 amino acids. CDR1 MNHNS and CDR2 SASEGT come from the germline V gene. CDR3 region: CASKLSGGAGELFF. The CDR3 DNA is TGTGCCAGCAAACTCTCAGGGGGTGCCGGGGAGCTGTTTTTT.

Ten or more counts support this clonotype. The chain is built from TRBV7-9 and TRBJ2-1; possible D gene TRBD2, 7 bases. This CDR3 is built from 16 residues. The germline CDR1 and CDR2 sequences are SEHNR and FQNEAQ (reference sequence). V was shortened by 7 bases and J by 0 bases, with 16 bases between the two germline ends. The CDR3 is CASTHKRGGSYNEQFF. Here the CDR3 DNA reads TGTGCCAGCACCCACAAGAGGGGGGGCTCCTACAATGAGCAGTTCTTC.

This clonotype was seen at least ten times. This CDR3 reads CSVGQNYEQYF. CDR3 sequence (DNA): TGCAGCGTGGGACAGAACTACGAGCAGTACTTC. The V and J genes are TRBV29-1 and TRBJ2-7; TRBD1 matches 7 bases. The CDR3 runs to 11 residues. The germline V gene has CDR1 SQVTM and CDR2 ANQGSEA. After removal of 6 bases from V and 3 bases from J, the junction contained 2 bases not matched to a gene.

This clonotype was seen more than once but under ten times. The chain joins TRBV9 to TRBJ2-2; no definite D call. The CDR3 has 15 residues. Germline CDR1 and CDR2: SGDLS and YYNGEE. V lost 4 bases and J lost 2, with 12 bases in between. CDR3 DNA sequence: TGTGCCAGCAGCAGAAACAACATAAACACCGGGGAGCTGTTTTTT. The encoded protein is CASSRNNINTGELFF.

The V and J genes are TRBV20-1 and TRBJ1-2; 12 bases fit TRBD1. There are 14 residues in the CDR3. J gave up 3 bases and V 3 bases, and 2 bases lay outside the gene matches. CDR1 and CDR2 from the germline V gene are DFQATT and SNEGSKA (reference sequence). CDR3 loop: CSASGDRGHYGYTF. DNA of the CDR3: TGCAGTGCTAGTGGGGACAGGGGGCACTATGGCTACACCTTC.

As to this clonotype: This clone may be a read error of a much larger clone one base away. The chain carries TRBV11-2 and TRBJ2-5, with D perhaps TRBD1 (6 bases). Germline assignment: CDR1 SGHAT and CDR2 FQNNGV. The CDR3 consists of 11 residues. The CDR3: CASSAQGTQHF. The CDR3 DNA is TGTGCCAGCAGCGCGCAGGGGACCCAGCACTTC.

There are many counts of this clonotype. This chain joins TRBV12-3 or TRBV12-4 and TRBJ2-3; TRBD2 might be the D (5 bases). Between the trimmed V and J ends, which lost 3 bases and 10 bases, there was a span of 14 bases. The CDR3 spans 13 residues. The chain's CDR3 is CASSLLGRGSQYF. In nucleotides, the CDR3 is TGTGCCAGCAGTTTGCTGGGCCGAGGGTCGCAGTATTTT.

This clonotype was seen repeatedly, ten times or more. This chain joins TRBV15 and TRBJ1-1; D unclear. Trimming cost V 5 bases and J 3 bases, with 7 bases left between them. Germline CDR1 and CDR2: LNHNV and YYDKDF (reference sequence). The CDR3 spans 12 residues. DNA for the CDR3: TGTGCCACCAGCGCGAGGGACACTGAAGCTTTCTTT. It encodes CATSARDTEAFF.

This clonotype occurred many times. The chain is built from TRBV28 and TRBJ2-3, with 7 nucleotides matching TRBD1. The CDR3 loop spans 16 amino acids. CDR1 and CDR2 (germline): MDHEN, SYDVKM. With V trimmed by 3 bases and J by 2 bases, 8 bases remained unmatched. The CDR3 protein is CASSLQWTGNTDTQYF. As DNA, the CDR3 is TGTGCCAGCAGTTTGCAGTGGACAGGCAACACAGATACGCAGTATTTT.

This clonotype showed up many times. The chain joins TRBV18 to TRBJ2-1, with a weak D call TRBD1 (5 bases). Looked up from germline, CDR1 is KGHSH and CDR2 is LQKENI. V lost 1 base, J lost 8 bases, and 18 bases lay in between. The CDR3 contains 16 residues. CDR3 amino acids: CASSPRSGASTDEQFF. Written as DNA, the CDR3 is TGTGCCAGCTCACCACGGTCTGGGGCGAGTACCGATGAGCAGTTCTTC. The whole variable domain, filled in from reference TRBV18 and TRBJ2-1, reads NAGVMQNPRHLVRRRGQEARLRCSPMKGHSHVYWYRQLPEEGLKFMVYLQKENIIDESGMPKERFSAEFPKEGPSILRIQQVVRGDSAAYFCASSPRSGASTDEQFFGPGTRLTVL.

This clonotype was detected ten times or more. CDR3 coding DNA: TGCGCCAGCAGCTTGGCGGCTGGGGACGAGCAGTACTTC. It translates to CASSLAAGDEQYF. This sequence joins TRBV5-1 and TRBJ2-7; D is undetermined. V was shortened by 0 bases and J by 5 bases, with 9 bases between the two germline ends. The CDR3 has 13 amino acids. CDR1 SGHRS and CDR2 YFSETQ come from the germline V gene.

This clonotype was recorded at least ten times. The V and J genes are TRBV5-1 and TRBJ2-1; D is ambiguous. Between the trimmed V and J ends, which lost 4 bases and 0 bases, there was a span of 11 bases. CDR3 length equals 15 residues. Looked up from germline, CDR1 is SGHRS and CDR2 is YFSETQ. DNA for the CDR3: TGCGCCAGCAGCCCCCCTGGGGACTCCTACAATGAGCAGTTCTTC. Translation gives CASSPPGDSYNEQFF. The full variable domain, in which reference TRBV5-1 and TRBJ2-1 provide the parts outside the CDR3, is KAGVTQTPRYLIKTRGQQVTLSCSPISGHRSVSWYQQTPGQGLQFLFEYFSETQRNKGNFPGRFSGRQFSNSRSEMNVSTLELGDSALYLCASSPPGDSYNEQFFGPGTRLTVL.

This clonotype was recorded a few times. This chain joins TRBV24-1 and TRBJ1-2; D not certain. Germline V gene data show CDR1 as KGHDR and CDR2 as SFDVKD. The V end lost 5 bases, the J end lost 0 bases, and 3 bases lay between the germline ends. The CDR3 is 12 residues long. Here the CDR3 reads CATSAANYGYTF. CDR3 DNA: TGTGCCACCAGTGCAGCTAACTATGGCTACACCTTC.

This clonotype was observed at least ten times. V and J are TRBV13 and TRBJ2-1, with 7 nucleotides matching TRBD2. J gave up 5 bases and V 5 bases, and 3 bases lay outside the gene matches. The germline CDR1 and CDR2 sequences are PRHDT and FYEKMQ (reference sequence). The CDR3 has 13 residues. Written as DNA, the CDR3 is TGTGCCAGCAGCGGGAGGGTCCACAATGAGCAGTTCTTC. Its translation: CASSGRVHNEQFF.

This chain links TRBV10-1 with TRBJ2-2, with D possibly matching TRBD2 (5 bases). The CDR3 has 15 residues. The V gene's germline CDR1 is WNHNN and CDR2 SYGVQD (reference sequence). V shed 8 bases and J shed 3 bases, with 16 bases lying between them. CDR3 amino acids: CASGSAGPDTGELFF. The CDR3 region has the DNA TGCGCCAGCGGCTCCGCGGGCCCGGACACCGGGGAGCTGTTTTTT.

The V call is TRBV9, the J call TRBJ2-7; 11 bases agree with TRBD2. Germline CDR1 reads SGDLS; CDR2 reads YYNGEE. The V segment lost 3 bases and the J segment 2 bases; nucleotides outside the gene matches: 10. There are 17 residues in the CDR3. The CDR3 DNA is TGTGCCAGCAGCGCCGTGTCCGGGACTAGCGGTGCCTACGAGCAGTACTTC. Amino acid sequence: CASSAVSGTSGAYEQYF.

This clonotype was recorded at least ten times. This chain joins TRBV7-2 and TRBJ2-2, with 11 bases matching TRBD2. This CDR3 comprises 15 residues. The germline V gene has CDR1 SGHTA and CDR2 FQGNSA. V lost 6 bases, J lost 1 base, and 1 base stayed unmatched. The CDR3 sequence: CASSLAGGNTGELFF. CDR3 sequence (DNA): TGTGCCAGCAGTCTAGCGGGGGGGAACACCGGGGAGCTGTTTTTT.

The chain is built from TRBV9 and TRBJ2-1, with D perhaps matching TRBD1 (6 bases). The CDR3 has 17 amino acids. V gave up 2 bases and J gave up 4 bases, with 19 bases separating them. Per the germline V gene, CDR1 is SGDLS and CDR2 is YYNGEE. As DNA, the CDR3 is TGTGCCAGCAGCGTGCGGATGGGGGCGAGGATGTACAATGAGCAGTTCTTC. Translated, it gives CASSVRMGARMYNEQFF.

The chain has TRBV5-4 and TRBJ2-3; perhaps D is TRBD1 or TRBD2 (5 bases each). V dropped 7 bases and J dropped 0 bases, with 12 bases sitting between them. The CDR3 contains 14 residues. Germline CDR1 reads SGHNT; CDR2 reads YYREEE (reference sequence). The CDR3 spells CASGDATSTDTQYF. CDR3 bases: TGTGCCAGCGGGGACGCGACTAGCACAGATACGCAGTATTTT.

Ten or more counts support this clonotype. The chain links TRBV18 to TRBJ1-5; the D is unclear. The CDR3 sequence is 14 residues long. CDR1 and CDR2 from the germline V gene are KGHSH and LQKENI. V lost 2 bases to trimming and J lost 2 bases, with 7 bases between them. The chain's CDR3 is CASSPGKGNQPQHF. In DNA form, the CDR3 reads TGTGCCAGCTCACCAGGGAAGGGCAATCAGCCCCAGCATTTT.

This clonotype has a count of ten or more. This rearrangement joins TRBV5-1 to TRBJ1-6; the D is unclear. V shed 0 bases and J shed 3 bases, with 13 bases lying between them. The length of the CDR3 is 17 residues. Germline CDR1 is SGHRS and CDR2 is YFSETQ. CDR3 region: CASSLEGLPDYNSPLHF. The DNA of the CDR3 is TGCGCCAGCAGCTTGGAAGGCCTGCCGGACTATAATTCACCCCTCCACTTT.